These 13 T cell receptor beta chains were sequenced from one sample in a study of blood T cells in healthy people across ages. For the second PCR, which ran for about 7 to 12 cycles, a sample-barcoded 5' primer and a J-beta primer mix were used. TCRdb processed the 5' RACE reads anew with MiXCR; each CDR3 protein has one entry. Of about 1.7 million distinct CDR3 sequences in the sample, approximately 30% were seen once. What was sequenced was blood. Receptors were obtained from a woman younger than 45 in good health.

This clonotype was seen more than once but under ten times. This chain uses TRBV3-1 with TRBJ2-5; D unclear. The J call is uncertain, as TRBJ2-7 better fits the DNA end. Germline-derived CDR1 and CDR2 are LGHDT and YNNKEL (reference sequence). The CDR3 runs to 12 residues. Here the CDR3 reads CANRRESGEQYF. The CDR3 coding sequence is TGTGCCAACAGAAGGGAAAGTGGCGAGCAGTACTTC.

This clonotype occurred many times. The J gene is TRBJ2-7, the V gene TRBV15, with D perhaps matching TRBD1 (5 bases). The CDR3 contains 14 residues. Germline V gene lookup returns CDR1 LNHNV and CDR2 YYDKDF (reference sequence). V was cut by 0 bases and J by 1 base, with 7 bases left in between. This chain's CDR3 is CATSRDRGSYEQYF. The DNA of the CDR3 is TGTGCCACCAGCAGAGATAGGGGATCCTACGAGCAGTACTTC.

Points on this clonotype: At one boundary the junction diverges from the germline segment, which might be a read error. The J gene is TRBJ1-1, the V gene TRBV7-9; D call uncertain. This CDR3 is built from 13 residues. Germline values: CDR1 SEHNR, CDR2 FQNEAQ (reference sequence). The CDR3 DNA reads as TGTGCCAGCATCTTAGGGCTTAACACTGAAGCTTTCTTT. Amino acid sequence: CASILGLNTEAFF.

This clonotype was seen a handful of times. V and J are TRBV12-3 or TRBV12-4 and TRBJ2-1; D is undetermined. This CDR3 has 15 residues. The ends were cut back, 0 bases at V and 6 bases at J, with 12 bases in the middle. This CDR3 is CASSLAGSSANEQFF. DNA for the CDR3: TGTGCCAGCAGTTTAGCAGGCAGCTCTGCCAATGAGCAGTTCTTC.

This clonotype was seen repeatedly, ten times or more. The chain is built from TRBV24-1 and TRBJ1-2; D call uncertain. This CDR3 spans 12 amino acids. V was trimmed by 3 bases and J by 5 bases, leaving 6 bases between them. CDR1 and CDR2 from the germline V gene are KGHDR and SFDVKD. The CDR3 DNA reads TGTGCCACCAGTGATGGAGTATATGGCTACACCTTC. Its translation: CATSDGVYGYTF.

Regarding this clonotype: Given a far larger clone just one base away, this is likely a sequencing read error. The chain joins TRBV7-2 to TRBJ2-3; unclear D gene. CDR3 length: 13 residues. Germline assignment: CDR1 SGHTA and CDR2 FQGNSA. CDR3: CASSLDGTDTRYF. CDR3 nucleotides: TGTGCCAGCAGCTTAGATGGCACAGATACGCGGTATTTT.

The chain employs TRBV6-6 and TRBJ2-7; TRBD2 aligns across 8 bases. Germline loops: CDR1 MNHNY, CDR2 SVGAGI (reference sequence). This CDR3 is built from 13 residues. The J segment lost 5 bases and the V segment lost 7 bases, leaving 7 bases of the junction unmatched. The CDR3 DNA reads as TGTGCCAGCAAAACTAGCGGATACGACGAGCAGTACTTC. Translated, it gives CASKTSGYDEQYF.

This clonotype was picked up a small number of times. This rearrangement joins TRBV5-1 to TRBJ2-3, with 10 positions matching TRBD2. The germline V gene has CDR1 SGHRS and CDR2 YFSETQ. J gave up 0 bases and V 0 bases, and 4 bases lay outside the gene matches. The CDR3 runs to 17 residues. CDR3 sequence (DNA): TGCGCCAGCAGCTTGGTGAGGACTAGCGGTAGCACAGATACGCAGTATTTT. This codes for CASSLVRTSGSTDTQYF.

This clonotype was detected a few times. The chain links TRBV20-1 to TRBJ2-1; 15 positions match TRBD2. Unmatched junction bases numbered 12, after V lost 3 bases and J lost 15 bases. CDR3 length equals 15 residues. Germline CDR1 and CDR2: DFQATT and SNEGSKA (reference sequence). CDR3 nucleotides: TGCAGTGCTAGGGGACTAGCGGGAGGCCTCCTCGGTTCGTTCTTC. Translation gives CSARGLAGGLLGSFF.

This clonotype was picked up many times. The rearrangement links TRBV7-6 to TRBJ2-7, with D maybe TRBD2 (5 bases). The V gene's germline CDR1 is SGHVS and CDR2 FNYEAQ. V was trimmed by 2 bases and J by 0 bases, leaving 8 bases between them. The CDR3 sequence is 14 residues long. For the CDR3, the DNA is TGTGCCAGCAGCTTAAACGGAGGCTCCTACGAGCAGTACTTC. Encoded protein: CASSLNGGSYEQYF. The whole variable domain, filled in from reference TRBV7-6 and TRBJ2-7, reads GAGVSQSPRYKVTKRGQDVALRCDPISGHVSLYWYRQALGQGPEFLTYFNYEAQQDKSGLPNDRFSAERPEGSISTLTIQRTEQRDSAMYRCASSLNGGSYEQYFGPGTRLTVT.

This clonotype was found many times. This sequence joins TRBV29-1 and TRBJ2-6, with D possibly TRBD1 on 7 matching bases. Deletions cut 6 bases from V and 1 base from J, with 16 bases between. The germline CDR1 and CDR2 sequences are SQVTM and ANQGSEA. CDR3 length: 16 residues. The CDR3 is CSVVEGAVSGANVLTF. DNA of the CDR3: TGCAGCGTCGTGGAGGGGGCGGTTTCTGGGGCCAACGTCCTGACTTTC.

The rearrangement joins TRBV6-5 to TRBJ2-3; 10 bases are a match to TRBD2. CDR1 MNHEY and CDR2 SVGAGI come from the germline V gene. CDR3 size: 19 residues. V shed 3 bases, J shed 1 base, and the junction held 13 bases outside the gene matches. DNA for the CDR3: TGTGCCAGCAGTTATACGGATCCCCGGACTAGCGGACGCACAGATACGCAGTATTTT. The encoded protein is CASSYTDPRTSGRTDTQYF.

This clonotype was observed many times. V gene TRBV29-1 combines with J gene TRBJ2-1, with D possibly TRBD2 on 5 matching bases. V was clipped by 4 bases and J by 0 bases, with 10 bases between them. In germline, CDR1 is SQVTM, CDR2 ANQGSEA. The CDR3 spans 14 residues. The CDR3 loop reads CSVVAGSSYNEQFF. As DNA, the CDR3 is TGCAGCGTTGTTGCGGGTTCCTCCTACAATGAGCAGTTCTTC.